These 22 T cell receptor beta chains share one sample of origin, sequenced in a study of Graves' ophthalmopathy and Graves' hyperthyroidism. Amplification targeted the TCR beta CDR3 regions, with RNA transcripts as the source material. Second-round multiplex PCR came after a first-round RT-PCR that employed HTBI primers. TCRdb independently ran MiXCR on the multiplex PCR reads; one entry per CDR3 protein. The sample yields about 220,000 distinct CDR3 sequences, approximately 21% seen once. Material: peripheral blood. The receptor set was obtained from a woman aged 45-59 years with Graves' ophthalmopathy.

This chain links TRBV5-1 with TRBJ2-2; TRBD2 agrees at 7 bases. V shed 7 bases and J 1 base; nucleotides not matched to a gene: 4. Germline lookup yields CDR1 SGHRS and CDR2 YFSETQ. The CDR3 is 14 amino acids. The CDR3 DNA reads as TGCGCCAGCGGTGCTAGCGGGAACACCGGGGAGCTGTTTTTT. It specifies CASGASGNTGELFF.

J is TRBJ1-2 and V is TRBV6-1; D is undetermined. The CDR3 is 12 amino acids. V was clipped by 8 bases and J by 3 bases, with 10 bases between them. From germline, CDR1 is MNHNS and CDR2 SASEGT. CDR3 bases: TGTGCCAGCTGGGCCGGGGACTATGGCTACACCTTC. Its translation is CASWAGDYGYTF.

Regarding this clonotype: Germline and junction disagree at one end, which may indicate a read error. The chain recombines TRBV4-1 with TRBJ2-7, with D possibly called TRBD1 or TRBD2 (6 bases each). The CDR3 loop spans 16 amino acids. Germline CDR1 reads MGHRA; CDR2 reads YSYEKL. CDR3 region: CAISGGDLTGSDEQYF. CDR3 sequence (DNA): TGCGCCATCAGCGGAGGGGACTTGACAGGCTCCGACGAGCAGTACTTC.

Ten or more counts support this clonotype. The chain joins TRBV19 to TRBJ2-5, with TRBD1 matching 9 bases. Losses at the gene ends were 5 bases for V and 5 bases for J; bases not matched to a gene: 3. The CDR3 loop spans 13 amino acids. Per germline, CDR1 LNHDA and CDR2 SQIVND (reference sequence). CDR3 loop: CASSDRGGETQYF. The CDR3 DNA is TGTGCCAGTAGTGACAGGGGGGGCGAGACCCAGTACTTC.

Many counts were recorded for this clonotype. The rearrangement uses TRBV30 and TRBJ1-1; no definite D call. The V gene lost 2 bases and the J gene lost 1 base, with 8 bases spanning the gap. The CDR3 has 13 amino acids. Germline values: CDR1 GTSNPN, CDR2 SVGIG (reference sequence). The CDR3: CAWSRQENTEAFF. The CDR3 DNA reads as TGTGCCTGGAGTCGCCAGGAGAACACTGAAGCTTTCTTT.

The chain is built from TRBV12-3 or TRBV12-4 and TRBJ2-1; 10 nucleotides match TRBD2. Trimming took 5 bases from V and 6 from J; bases not matched to a gene: 10. This CDR3 spans 16 amino acids. The CDR3 DNA is TGTGCCAGCAGTATCCGCACTAGCGGGAATCGCAATGAGCAGTTCTTC. Protein: CASSIRTSGNRNEQFF.

This clonotype was observed many times. CDR3 region: CASTTEGGNSPLHF. The CDR3 DNA is TGTGCCAGCACAACGGAGGGGGGCAATTCACCCCTCCACTTT. The V and J genes are TRBV27 and TRBJ1-6, with D perhaps matching TRBD1 (6 bases). The germline V and J ends were trimmed by 7 bases and 7 bases, with 14 bases remaining between them. This CDR3 is built from 14 residues. The germline V gene encodes CDR1 MNHEY and CDR2 SMNVEV (reference sequence).

This clonotype was recorded at least ten times. The chain carries TRBV4-1 and TRBJ2-7, with D hard to call. The CDR3 contains 11 residues. Germline V CDR1 and CDR2: MGHRA, YSYEKL. V lost 2 bases and J lost 6, with 5 bases in between. CDR3 sequence: CASSQFGEQYF. Here the CDR3 DNA reads TGCGCCAGCAGCCAATTCGGCGAGCAGTACTTC.

The sample holds many counts of this clonotype. V is TRBV6-5 and J is TRBJ2-7, with a tentative D call TRBD1 (6 bases). The CDR3 spans 12 residues. Germline CDR1 and CDR2: MNHEY and SVGAGI. V lost 10 bases to trimming and J lost 0 bases, with 10 bases between them. DNA for the CDR3: TGTGCCACCTGGGACACCTCCTACGAGCAGTACTTC. Amino acids: CATWDTSYEQYF.

This clonotype was seen at least ten times. CDR3 DNA sequence: TGTGCCTGGGTTCAGCAACCTTCTCTGGGAAACACCATATATTTT. Amino acid sequence: CAWVQQPSLGNTIYF. The V and J genes are TRBV30 and TRBJ1-3; D not certain. This CDR3 contains 15 residues. Germline CDR1 is GTSNPN and CDR2 is SVGIG (reference sequence). V was trimmed by 5 bases and J by 4 bases, leaving 18 bases between them.

The chain links TRBV6-1 to TRBJ1-2; a weak D match, TRBD1 (5 bases). Trimming removed 7 bases from V and 7 bases from J, with 10 bases in between. Germline lookup yields CDR1 MNHNS and CDR2 SASEGT. The CDR3 covers 11 residues. The CDR3 loop is CASTGGGGYTF. In nucleotides, the CDR3 is TGTGCCAGCACGGGGGGTGGTGGCTACACCTTC.

This clonotype was observed at least ten times. The chain has TRBV27 and TRBJ1-2, with 10 bases lining up with TRBD1. Looked up from germline, CDR1 is MNHEY and CDR2 is SMNVEV (reference sequence). The V segment lost 5 bases and the J segment 0 bases; nucleotides outside the gene matches: 3. This CDR3 is 15 amino acids long. CDR3 coding DNA: TGTGCCAGCAGTAGACAGGGGGCGACTAACTATGGCTACACCTTC. Translating gives CASSRQGATNYGYTF.

This clonotype occurred a few times. This may be a read error, as it is one base from a much larger clone. The chain combines TRBV28 with TRBJ2-2; 13 nucleotides match TRBD2. With V trimmed by 5 bases and J by 0 bases, 3 bases remained unmatched. This CDR3 has 17 amino acids. CDR1 is MDHEN, CDR2 SYDVKM, per germline. The chain's CDR3 is CASSRGTSGANTGELFF. DNA of the CDR3: TGTGCCAGCAGTAGGGGGACTAGCGGGGCGAACACCGGGGAGCTGTTTTTT.

This clonotype was counted at least ten times. The chain employs TRBV11-2 and TRBJ2-6; 8 bases are shared with TRBD2. Per the germline V gene, CDR1 is SGHAT and CDR2 is FQNNGV. The J segment lost 0 bases and the V segment lost 6 bases, leaving 4 bases of the junction unmatched. The CDR3 consists of 16 residues. DNA for the CDR3: TGTGCCAGCAGTTGGGCGGGGGGCTCTGGGGCCAACGTCCTGACTTTC. This sequence encodes CASSWAGGSGANVLTF.

This clonotype showed up many times. This chain uses TRBV5-1 with TRBJ1-2, with TRBD1 as a possible D gene (6 bases). Germline V gives CDR1 SGHRS, CDR2 YFSETQ. Trimming shortened V by 4 bases and J by 4 bases, and 11 bases separated the two germline ends. This CDR3 region has 13 residues. CDR3 amino acids: CASSAGQIYGYTF. The CDR3 DNA reads TGCGCCAGCAGCGCAGGACAGATCTATGGCTACACCTTC.

In this sample, this clonotype turned up many times. The DNA of the CDR3 is TGCAGCGTCCAAATTCCGGGCAAAAACATTCAGTACTTC. It is translated as CSVQIPGKNIQYF. The genes are TRBV29-1 and TRBJ2-4; D call uncertain. The CDR3 runs to 13 residues. Between the trimmed V and J ends, which lost 6 bases and 3 bases, there was a span of 12 bases. Germline CDR1 and CDR2: SQVTM and ANQGSEA.

The J gene is TRBJ2-7, the V gene TRBV2; 7 nucleotides align to TRBD2. V was clipped by 5 bases and J by 0 bases; unmatched bases: 16. This CDR3 has 18 residues. Germline V gene sequence: CDR1 SNHLY, CDR2 FYNNEI. DNA of the CDR3: TGTGCCAGCAGTAAAGTCGTTAGAGGGCTAGCGGACTCCTACGAGCAGTACTTC. Its protein product is CASSKVVRGLADSYEQYF. Full variable domain (outside the CDR3, taken from reference TRBV2 and TRBJ2-7): EPEVTQTPSHQVTQMGQEVILRCVPISNHLYFYWYRQILGQKVEFLVSFYNNEISEKSEIFDDQFSVERPDGSNFTLKIRSTKLEDSAMYFCASSKVVRGLADSYEQYFGPGTRLTVT.

This clonotype has a count of ten or more. This sequence joins TRBV5-1 and TRBJ2-7; 7 nucleotides agree with TRBD1. V gave up 0 bases and J gave up 6 bases; unmatched junction bases: 3. The germline gives CDR1 SGHRS, CDR2 YFSETQ. The CDR3 has 13 amino acids. This CDR3 reads CASSLGQGFEQYF. For the CDR3, the DNA is TGCGCCAGCAGCTTGGGACAGGGATTCGAGCAGTACTTC.

The table lists this clonotype with a few counts. The V call is TRBV12-3 or TRBV12-4, the J call TRBJ2-3; 10 nucleotides line up with TRBD2. Trimming at V came to 6 bases and at J to 2 bases, leaving 8 bases not matched to a gene. The CDR3 has 16 residues. The CDR3 is CASRRGLAKITDTQYF. The CDR3 nucleotides are TGTGCCAGCAGAAGGGGACTAGCGAAAATCACAGATACGCAGTATTTT.

This clonotype was observed many times. This chain's CDR3 is CASGVAKNIQYF. CDR3 coding DNA: TGTGCCAGCGGTGTAGCCAAAAACATTCAGTACTTC. This chain links TRBV2 with TRBJ2-4; the D is unclear. Trimming took 8 bases from V and 0 from J, leaving 5 bases between them. Germline assignment: CDR1 SNHLY and CDR2 FYNNEI. This CDR3 comprises 12 residues.

This clonotype was seen ten or more times. The J gene is TRBJ2-7, the V gene TRBV6-2 or TRBV6-3; 8 bases are a match to TRBD2. The V and J ends lost 2 bases and 4 bases, in that order; junction bases with no gene match: 10. The CDR3 consists of 16 residues. The germline V gene has CDR1 MNHEY and CDR2 SVGEGT. The CDR3 sequence is CASSYPRAGGRYEQYF. The CDR3 nucleotides are TGTGCCAGCAGTTACCCCCGTGCCGGCGGGAGGTACGAGCAGTACTTC.

This clonotype was picked up one time. The chain has TRBV5-1 and TRBJ2-7, with 10 bases aligning to TRBD1. The CDR3 has 15 amino acids. Per germline, CDR1 SGHRS and CDR2 YFSETQ. Unmatched junction bases numbered 8, after V lost 4 bases and J lost 4 bases. CDR3 bases: TGCGCCAGCAGCCTCCTAGACAGGGGGCTGTACGAGCAGTACTTC. Encoded protein: CASSLLDRGLYEQYF.